This entry features one TCR beta chain sequence. This is likely a read error, given that the CDR3 carries no conserved phenylalanine or tryptophan at its end. This sample is part of a study of OX40 agonist ivuxolimab in advanced cancers. Peripheral blood came from all dose cohorts at three timepoints. The CDR3 covers 14 residues. CDR1 and CDR2 from the germline V gene are ENHRY and SYGVKD. Assay used: immunoSEQ multiplex PCR; TCRdb lists only in-frame clones, some missing. The sample has tens of thousands of clones, around 80% seen once; the top ten hold 2% to 2.5%. This clonotype was sampled from an adult with an advanced solid tumor such as melanoma, head and neck, liver or kidney cancer. The chain employs TRBV10-3 and TRBJ1-2, with TRBD1 matching over 7 bases. Sequenced material: CD4+ or CD8+ T cells sorted from blood, taken in a trial of the OX40 agonist ivuxolimab. The CDR3 DNA reads as TGTGCTGCATCCCCCGGGACAGAGTCCTATGGCTACACCTCC. Residues: CAASPGTESYGYTS.